This section outlines one T cell receptor beta chain sequence together with its context. The antigen is undetermined. Germline V gene data show CDR1 as SQVTM and CDR2 as ANQGSEA. The V end lost 3 bases, the J end lost 0 bases, and 6 bases lay between the germline ends. The CDR3 runs 13 residues. This entry belongs to a study of OX40 agonist ivuxolimab in advanced cancers. Whole-study results and caveats: The antigen specificity of the peripheral T cells (those that were expanded) was not determined.

Sequenced by immunoSEQ multiplex PCR; TCRdb stores in-frame clones only, minus some. The data contain some 77,000 clones, approximately 92% of them seen just once; the ten biggest clones take up less than 0.35%. The starting material was CD4+ or CD8+ T cells sorted from blood, obtained in a trial of the OX40 agonist ivuxolimab. The clonotype originates from an adult with an advanced solid tumor such as melanoma, head and neck, liver or kidney cancer. This rearrangement joins TRBV29-1 to TRBJ1-3; no clear D. CDR3 residues: CSVEVHSGNTIYF. CDR3 coding DNA: TGCAGCGTTGAGGTCCACTCTGGAAACACCATATATTTT.